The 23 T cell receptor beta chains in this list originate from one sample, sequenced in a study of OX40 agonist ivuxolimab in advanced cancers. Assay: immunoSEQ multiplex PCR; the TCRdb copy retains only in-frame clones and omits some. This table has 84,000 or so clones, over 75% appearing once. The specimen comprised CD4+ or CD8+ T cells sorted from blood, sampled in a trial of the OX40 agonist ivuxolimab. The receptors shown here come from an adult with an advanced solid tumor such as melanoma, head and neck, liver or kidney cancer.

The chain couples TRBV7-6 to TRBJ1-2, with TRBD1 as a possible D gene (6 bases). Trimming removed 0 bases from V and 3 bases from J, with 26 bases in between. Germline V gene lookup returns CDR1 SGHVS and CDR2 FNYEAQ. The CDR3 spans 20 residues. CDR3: CASSLAAGGGQGNRYYGYTF. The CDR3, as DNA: TGTGCCAGCAGCTTAGCGGCGGGGGGCGGGCAGGGGAACCGCTACTATGGCTACACCTTC.

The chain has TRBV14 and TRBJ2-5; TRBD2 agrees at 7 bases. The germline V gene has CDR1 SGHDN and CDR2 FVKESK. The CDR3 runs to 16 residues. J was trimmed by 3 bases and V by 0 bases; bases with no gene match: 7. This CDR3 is CASSQDMGGLKETQYF. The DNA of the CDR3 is TGTGCCAGCAGCCAAGATATGGGAGGGCTGAAAGAGACCCAGTACTTC.

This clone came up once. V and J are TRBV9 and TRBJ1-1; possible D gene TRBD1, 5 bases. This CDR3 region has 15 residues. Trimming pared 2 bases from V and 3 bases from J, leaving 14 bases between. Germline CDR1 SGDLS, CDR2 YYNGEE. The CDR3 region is CASSVEVRDDTEAFF. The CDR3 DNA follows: TGTGCCAGCAGCGTGGAGGTCAGGGACGACACTGAAGCTTTCTTT.

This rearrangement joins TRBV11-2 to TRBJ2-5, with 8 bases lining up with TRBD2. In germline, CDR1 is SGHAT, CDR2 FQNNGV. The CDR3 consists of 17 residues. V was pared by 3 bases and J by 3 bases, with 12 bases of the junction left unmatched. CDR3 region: CASSFDRRGEREETQYF. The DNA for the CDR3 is TGTGCCAGCAGCTTTGATCGGCGGGGGGAACGCGAAGAGACCCAGTACTTC.

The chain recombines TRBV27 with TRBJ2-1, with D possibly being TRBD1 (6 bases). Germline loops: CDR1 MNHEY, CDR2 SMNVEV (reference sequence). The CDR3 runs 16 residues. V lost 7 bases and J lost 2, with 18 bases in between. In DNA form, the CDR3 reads TGTGCCAGCACAAACCCGGACAGCTTTCCCTACAATGAGCAGTTCTTC. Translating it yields CASTNPDSFPYNEQFF.

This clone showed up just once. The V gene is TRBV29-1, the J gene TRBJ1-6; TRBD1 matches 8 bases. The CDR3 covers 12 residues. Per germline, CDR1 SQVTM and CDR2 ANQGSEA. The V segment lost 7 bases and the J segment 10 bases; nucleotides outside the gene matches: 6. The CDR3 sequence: CSARTGLSPLHF. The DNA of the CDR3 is TGCAGCGCTCGGACAGGGTTATCACCCCTCCACTTT.

The CDR3 DNA reads TGTGCCAGCAGTCTTGACAGGGACCGCAATCAGCCCCAGCATTTT. Protein: CASSLDRDRNQPQHF. This chain connects TRBV27 to TRBJ1-5, with 7 nucleotides matching TRBD1. The CDR3 runs to 15 residues. V trimming: 5 bases; J trimming: 2 bases; junction bases outside the gene matches: 6. The germline V gene encodes CDR1 MNHEY and CDR2 SMNVEV (reference sequence).

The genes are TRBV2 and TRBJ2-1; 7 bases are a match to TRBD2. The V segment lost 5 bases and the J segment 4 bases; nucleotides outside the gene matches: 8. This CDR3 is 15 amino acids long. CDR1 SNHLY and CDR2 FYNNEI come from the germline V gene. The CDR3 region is CASSPAAGEYNEQFF. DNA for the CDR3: TGTGCCAGCAGTCCGGCGGCGGGGGAGTACAATGAGCAGTTCTTC.

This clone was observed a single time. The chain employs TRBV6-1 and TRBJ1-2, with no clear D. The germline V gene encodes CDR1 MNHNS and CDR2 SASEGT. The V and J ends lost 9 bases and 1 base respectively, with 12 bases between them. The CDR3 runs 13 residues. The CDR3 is CASGVAFNYGYTF. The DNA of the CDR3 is TGTGCCAGTGGGGTAGCCTTTAACTATGGCTACACCTTC.

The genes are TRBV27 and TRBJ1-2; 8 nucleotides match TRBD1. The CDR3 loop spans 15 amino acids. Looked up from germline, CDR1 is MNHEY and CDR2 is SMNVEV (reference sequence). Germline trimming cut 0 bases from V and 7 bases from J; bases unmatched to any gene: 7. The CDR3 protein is CASSLSDRDRLGYTF. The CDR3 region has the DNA TGTGCCAGCAGTTTATCGGACAGGGACAGACTTGGCTACACCTTC.

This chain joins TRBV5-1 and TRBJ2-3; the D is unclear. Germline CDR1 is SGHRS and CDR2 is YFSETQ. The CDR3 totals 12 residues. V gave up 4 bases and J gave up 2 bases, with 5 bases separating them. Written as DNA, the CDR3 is TGCGCCAGCAGCCTCGCCACAGATACGCAGTATTTT. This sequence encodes CASSLATDTQYF.

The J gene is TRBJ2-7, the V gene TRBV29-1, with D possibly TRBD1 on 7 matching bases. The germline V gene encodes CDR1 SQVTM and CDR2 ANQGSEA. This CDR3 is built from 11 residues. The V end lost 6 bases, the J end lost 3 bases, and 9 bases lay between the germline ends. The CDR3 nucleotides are TGCAGCGTCAGGGGGGTCTACGAGCAGTACTTC. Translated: CSVRGVYEQYF.

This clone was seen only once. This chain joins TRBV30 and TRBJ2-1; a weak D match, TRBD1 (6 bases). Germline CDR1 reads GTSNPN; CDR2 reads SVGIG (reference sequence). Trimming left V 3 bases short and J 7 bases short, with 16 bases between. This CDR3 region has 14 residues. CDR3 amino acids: CAWRTRGGSNEQFF. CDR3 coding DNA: TGTGCCTGGAGAACTAGAGGGGGTTCTAATGAGCAGTTCTTC.

CDR3 loop: CASSPPTGPLSYEQYF. CDR3 DNA sequence: TGTGCCAGCTCACCCCCGACAGGGCCCCTCTCCTACGAGCAGTACTTC. This chain joins TRBV18 and TRBJ2-7, with 7 bases lining up with TRBD1. Germline V lookup: CDR1 KGHSH, CDR2 LQKENI. The CDR3 totals 16 residues. Trimming cost V 3 bases and J 0 bases; bases outside gene matches: 8.

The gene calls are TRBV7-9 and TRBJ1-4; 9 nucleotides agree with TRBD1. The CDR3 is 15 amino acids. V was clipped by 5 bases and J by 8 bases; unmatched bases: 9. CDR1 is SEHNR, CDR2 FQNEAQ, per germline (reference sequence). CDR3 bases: TGTGCCAGCAGCACGGGGACAGGGCGGACAGAAAAACTGTTTTTT. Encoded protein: CASSTGTGRTEKLFF.

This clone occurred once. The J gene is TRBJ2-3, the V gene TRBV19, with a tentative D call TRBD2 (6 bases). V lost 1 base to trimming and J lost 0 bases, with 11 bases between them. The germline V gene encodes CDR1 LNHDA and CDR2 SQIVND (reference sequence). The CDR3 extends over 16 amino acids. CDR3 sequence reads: CASSIVGGASTDTQYF. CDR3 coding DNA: TGTGCCAGTAGTATAGTGGGCGGGGCGAGCACAGATACGCAGTATTTT.

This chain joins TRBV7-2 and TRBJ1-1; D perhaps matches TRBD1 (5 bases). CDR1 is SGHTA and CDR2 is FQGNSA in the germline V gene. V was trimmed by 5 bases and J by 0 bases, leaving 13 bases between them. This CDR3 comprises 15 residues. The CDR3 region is CASSGQGNLNTEAFF. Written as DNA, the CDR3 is TGTGCCAGCAGCGGCCAGGGAAATTTGAACACTGAAGCTTTCTTT.

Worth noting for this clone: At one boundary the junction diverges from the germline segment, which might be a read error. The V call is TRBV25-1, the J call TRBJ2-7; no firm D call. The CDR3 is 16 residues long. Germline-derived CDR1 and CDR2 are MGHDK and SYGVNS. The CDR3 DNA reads TGTGCCAGCAGTGATGAATACTACCGACAAACCTATGAGCAGTACTTC. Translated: CASSDEYYRQTYEQYF.

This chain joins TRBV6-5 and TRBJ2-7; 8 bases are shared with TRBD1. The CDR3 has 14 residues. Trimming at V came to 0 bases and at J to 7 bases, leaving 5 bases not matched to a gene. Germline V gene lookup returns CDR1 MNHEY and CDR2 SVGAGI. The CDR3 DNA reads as TGTGCCAGCAGTTACTCCCGGGACAGGTGGGAGCAGTACTTC. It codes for CASSYSRDRWEQYF.

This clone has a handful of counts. The CDR3 nucleotides are TGTGCCAGCAGTCCTTACACTGAAGCTTTCTTT. The encoded protein is CASSPYTEAFF. V is TRBV6-1 and J is TRBJ1-1; D is unclear. Trimming removed 5 bases from V and 3 bases from J, with 4 bases in between. The germline V gene has CDR1 MNHNS and CDR2 SASEGT. The CDR3 sequence is 11 residues long.

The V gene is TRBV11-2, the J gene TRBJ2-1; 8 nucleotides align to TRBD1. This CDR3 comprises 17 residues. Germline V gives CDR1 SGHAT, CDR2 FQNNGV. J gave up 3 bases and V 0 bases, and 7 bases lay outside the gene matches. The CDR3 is CASSLEAAGGSYNEQFF. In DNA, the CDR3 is TGTGCCAGCAGCTTAGAAGCGGCAGGGGGCAGCTACAATGAGCAGTTCTTC.

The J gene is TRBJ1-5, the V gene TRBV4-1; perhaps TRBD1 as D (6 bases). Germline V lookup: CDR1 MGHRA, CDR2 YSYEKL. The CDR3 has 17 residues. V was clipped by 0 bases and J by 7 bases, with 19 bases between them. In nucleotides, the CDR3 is TGCGCCAGCAGCCAAGACCTCCCGGCGGGGGCTTTGCAGCCCCAGCATTTT. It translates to CASSQDLPAGALQPQHF.

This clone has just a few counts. CDR3 bases: TGTGCCACCAGCAGGGAGGAGGATTCACCCCTCCACTTT. Translating gives CATSREEDSPLHF. The gene calls are TRBV15 and TRBJ1-6; D remains unclear. V was trimmed by 3 bases and J by 8 bases, leaving 8 bases between them. This CDR3 has 13 amino acids. Per germline, CDR1 LNHNV and CDR2 YYDKDF (reference sequence).